This paragraph covers one T cell receptor beta chain sequence. The data belong to a study of T cells after somatic rescue of genetic block. This CDR3 is built from 15 residues. Germline CDR1 reads ENHRY; CDR2 reads SYGVKD. Trimming removed 6 bases from V and 2 bases from J, with 17 bases in between. Repertoires were generated with immunoSEQ multiplex PCR, while TCRdb's copy carries only in-frame clones and drops some. The sample has 12,000 or so clones, roughly 73% seen once; the top ten hold about 20%. The V gene is TRBV10-3, the J gene TRBJ2-7; either TRBD1 or TRBD2 may fit D (5 bases each). The sample was peripheral blood mononuclear cells (PBMCs). The receptor was derived from a boy aged 5-17 years. The CDR3 loop reads CAIRGEGPPTYEQYF. The CDR3 DNA follows: TGTGCCATCAGGGGCGAGGGACCCCCAACCTACGAGCAGTACTTC.